This TCR beta chain emerged from a study of shared clonotypes between healthy human individuals. At a deep level, the assay was run. Data came from immunoSEQ multiplex PCR; TCRdb stores just in-frame clones and leaves some out. The data contain over 1.4 million clones, approximately 96% of them singletons. Sequenced material: naive CD4+ T cells sorted from blood. Regarding subset: CD45RA+ positively selected. The clonotype originates from a young man in good health.

The CDR3 DNA reads TGCGCCAGCAGTGGGGCTAGCGGGAGTTTCGATGAGCAGTTCTTC. Translating it yields CASSGASGSFDEQFF. This chain joins TRBV10-1 and TRBJ2-1, with TRBD2 matching 10 bases. Per the germline V gene, CDR1 is WNHNN and CDR2 is SYGVQD (reference sequence). Losses at the gene ends were 4 bases for V and 8 bases for J; bases not matched to a gene: 8. This CDR3 is built from 15 residues.